This TCR beta chain came from a study of identical twins. Findings and caveats of the study: Out-of-frame alpha sequences shared by twins showed excess low generation probability. High-abundance cord blood beta clonotypes had fewer insertions; memory repertoires showed none.

Through template switching, a universal primer site was introduced, and the cDNA contained unique molecular identifiers. TCRdb called the 5' RACE reads again in MiXCR, with one record for every CDR3 protein. The data hold about 280,000 distinct CDR3 sequences, with about 8.9% observed a single time. This clonotype was seen ten or more times. As yet, its antigen is unknown. Donors uniformly comprised healthy Caucasians. This sample also appeared in a second study, on yellow fever vaccine responses in identical twins.

The sequencing sample was made of memory (CD45RO+) T cells sorted from blood. The receptor was derived from a woman aged 18-29 years in good health.

The DNA for the CDR3 is TGTGCCATCGGGTATACTAGCGGGAGGACGAACACCGGGGAGCTGTTTTTT. Translating it yields CAIGYTSGRTNTGELFF. The chain recombines TRBV10-3 with TRBJ2-2; 12 bases agree with TRBD2. Per germline, CDR1 ENHRY and CDR2 SYGVKD. The V gene end was trimmed by 8 bases and the J gene end by 0 bases; junction bases not matched to a gene: 7. The CDR3 covers 17 residues.